This T cell receptor beta chain was documented in a study of T-cell reconstitution after alpha-beta-depleted transplantation in children. The CDR3 runs 15 residues. Germline-derived CDR1 and CDR2 are SGHRS and YFSETQ. Trimming took 5 bases from V and 0 from J, leaving 11 bases between them. This clonotype was observed a handful of times. Using unique molecular identifiers, the investigators prepared the TCRbeta library. TCRdb reprocessed the PCR reads via MiXCR and lists one record per CDR3 protein. This sample carries about 610,000 distinct CDR3 sequences, roughly a tenth of them seen once, and the ten largest clones take about 4%.

The J gene is TRBJ2-2, the V gene TRBV5-1, with a tentative D call TRBD2 (6 bases). This specimen was PBMCs from the stem cell graft donor, taken from the stem cell graft. This receptor was obtained from a human donor who donated a stem cell graft to a child with acute myeloid leukemia. The DNA for the CDR3 is TGCGCCAGCAGACCGGCGGGAACGAACACCGGGGAGCTGTTTTTT. Encoded protein: CASRPAGTNTGELFF.